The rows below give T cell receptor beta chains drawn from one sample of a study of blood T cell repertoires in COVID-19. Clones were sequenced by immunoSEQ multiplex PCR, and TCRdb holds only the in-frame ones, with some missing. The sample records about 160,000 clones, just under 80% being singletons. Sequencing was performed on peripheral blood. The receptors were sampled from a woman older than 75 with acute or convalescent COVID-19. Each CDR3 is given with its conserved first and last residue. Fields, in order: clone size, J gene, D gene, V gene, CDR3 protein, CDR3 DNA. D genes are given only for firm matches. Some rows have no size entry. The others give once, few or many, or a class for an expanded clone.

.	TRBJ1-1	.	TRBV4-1	CASSFFPGLTEAFF	TGCGCCAGCAGCTTTTTTCCCGGTTTAACTGAAGCTTTCTTT
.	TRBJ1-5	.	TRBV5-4	CASSLDRSNQPQHF	TGTGCCAGCAGCTTGGACAGGAGCAATCAGCCCCAGCATTTT
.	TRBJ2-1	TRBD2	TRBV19	CASSMDLAAPNYNEQFF	TGTGCCAGTAGTATGGACCTAGCGGCACCGAACTACAATGAGCAGTTCTTC
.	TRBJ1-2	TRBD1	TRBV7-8	CASSLGPGTGQNYGYTF	TGTGCCAGCAGCTTGGGACCCGGGACAGGCCAAAACTATGGCTACACCTTC
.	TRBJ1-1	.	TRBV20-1	CSASFGGFNTEAFF	TGCAGTGCTAGTTTCGGGGGGTTTAACACTGAAGCTTTCTTT
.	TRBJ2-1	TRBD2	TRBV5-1	CASSLGGTSGLNEQFF	TGCGCCAGCAGCTTGGGCGGGACTAGCGGACTCAATGAGCAGTTCTTC
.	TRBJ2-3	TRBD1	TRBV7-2	CASSSQGVPTDTQYF	TGTGCCAGCAGCTCGCAGGGGGTCCCCACAGATACGCAGTATTTT
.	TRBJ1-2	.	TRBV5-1	CASSFFAADYGYTF	TGCGCCAGCAGCTTCTTCGCGGCAGACTATGGCTACACCTTC
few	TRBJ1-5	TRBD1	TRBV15	CATSRRDRGNQPQHF	TGTGCCACCAGCAGACGGGACAGGGGCAATCAGCCCCAGCATTTT
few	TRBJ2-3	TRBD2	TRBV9	CASSLGTSGRTDTQYF	TGTGCCAGCAGCCTCGGGACTAGCGGGAGAACAGATACGCAGTATTTT
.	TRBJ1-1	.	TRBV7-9	CASSPLGGAEAFF	TGTGCCAGCAGCCCGCTCGGGGGGGCTGAAGCTTTCTTT
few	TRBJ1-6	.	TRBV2	CASSEYKGSSPLHF	TGTGCCAGCAGTGAGTACAAAGGGAGTTCACCCCTCCACTTT
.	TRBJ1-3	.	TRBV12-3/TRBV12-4	CASSLDHGNTIYF	TGTGCCAGCAGTTTAGATCATGGAAACACCATATATTTT
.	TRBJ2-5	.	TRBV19	CASSPWGVFETQYF	TGTGCCAGTAGCCCCTGGGGGGTGTTCGAGACCCAGTACTTC
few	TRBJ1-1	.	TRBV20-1	CSAKGDTEAFF	TGCAGTGCTAAGGGGGACACTGAAGCTTTCTTT
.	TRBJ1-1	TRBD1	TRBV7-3	CASSAGTVNTEAFF	TGTGCCAGCAGCGCCGGGACAGTAAACACTGAAGCTTTCTTT
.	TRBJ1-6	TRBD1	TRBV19	CASNLGDRGNSPLHF	TGTGCCAGTAATCTTGGAGACAGGGGTAATTCACCCCTCCACTTT
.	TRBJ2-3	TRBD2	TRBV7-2	CASSLSGGLDTQYF	TGTGCCAGCAGCCTTAGCGGGGGTCTCGATACGCAGTATTTT
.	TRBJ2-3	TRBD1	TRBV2	CASSDRETDTQYF	TGTGCCAGCTCGGACAGGGAGACAGATACGCAGTATTTT
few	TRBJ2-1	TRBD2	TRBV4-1	CASSQVAGGPINEQFF	TGCGCCAGCAGCCAAGTTGCGGGAGGGCCGATCAATGAGCAGTTCTTC
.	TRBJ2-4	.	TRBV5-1	CASSPQGRPLNIQYF	TGCGCCAGCAGCCCACAGGGACGCCCCCTAAACATTCAGTACTTC
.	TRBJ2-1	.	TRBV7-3	CASSLQGYNEQFF	TGTGCCAGCAGCTTACAGGGATACAATGAGCAGTTCTTC
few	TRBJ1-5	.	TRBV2	CASKREGLGNQPQHF	TGTGCCAGCAAACGGGAGGGGTTAGGCAATCAGCCCCAGCATTTT
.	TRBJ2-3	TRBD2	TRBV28	CASSLGLAGGPRDTQYF	TGTGCCAGCAGTTTAGGACTAGCGGGAGGCCCTCGGGATACGCAGTATTTT
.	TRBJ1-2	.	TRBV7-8	CASSLVGLARTEAHGYTF	TGTGCCAGCAGCTTAGTGGGTCTGGCCCGGACAGAAGCCCATGGCTACACCTTC
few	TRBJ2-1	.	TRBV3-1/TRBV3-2	CASSFTEGEQFF	TGTGCCAGCAGCTTCACGGAGGGTGAGCAGTTCTTC
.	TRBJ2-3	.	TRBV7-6	CASSLATRGGGRDTQYF	TGTGCCAGCAGCTTAGCGACACGCGGGGGCGGGAGAGATACGCAGTATTTT
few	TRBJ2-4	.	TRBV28	CASSLQGAKNIQYF	TGTGCCAGCAGTTTACAGGGGGCCAAAAACATTCAGTACTTC
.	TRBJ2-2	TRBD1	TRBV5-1	CASSLRDRAPTGELFF	TGCGCCAGCAGCCTCCGGGACAGGGCTCCCACCGGGGAGCTGTTTTTT
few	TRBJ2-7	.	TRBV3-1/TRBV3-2	CASSHADRFYSYEQYF	TGTGCCAGCAGCCACGCGGACAGATTCTATTCGTACGAGCAGTACTTC
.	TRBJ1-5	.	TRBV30	CAWSGPGSSSNQPQHF	TGTGCCTGGAGTGGTCCGGGATCATCTAGCAATCAGCCCCAGCATTTT
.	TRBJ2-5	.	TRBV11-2	CASSLGGQETQYF	TGTGCCAGCAGCTTAGGAGGGCAAGAGACCCAGTACTTC
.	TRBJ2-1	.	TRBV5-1	CASSLATRDYNEQFF	TGCGCCAGCAGCTTGGCGACTAGGGACTACAATGAGCAGTTCTTC
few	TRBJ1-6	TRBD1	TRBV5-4	CASSQNRGDSPLHF	TGTGCCAGCAGCCAGAACAGGGGAGATTCACCCCTCCACTTT
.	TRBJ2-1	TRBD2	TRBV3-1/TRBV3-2	CATTYQAGGEQFF	TGTGCCACCACGTATCAAGCGGGAGGGGAGCAGTTCTTC
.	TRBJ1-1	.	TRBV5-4	CASSPGSQNTEAFF	TGTGCCAGCAGCCCAGGGTCCCAGAACACTGAAGCTTTCTTT
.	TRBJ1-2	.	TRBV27	CASSLDRVNYGYTF	TGTGCCAGCAGTTTAGATAGAGTCAACTATGGCTACACCTTC
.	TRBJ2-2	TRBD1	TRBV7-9	CASSLGQGGTGELFF	TGTGCCAGCAGCTTAGGACAGGGGGGCACCGGGGAGCTGTTTTTT
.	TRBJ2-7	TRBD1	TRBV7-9	CASSLEQGLREQYF	TGTGCCAGCAGCTTAGAACAGGGGCTGAGGGAGCAGTACTTC
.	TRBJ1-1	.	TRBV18	CASSTDRSNTEAFF	TGTGCCAGCTCTACCGACAGGTCTAACACTGAAGCTTTCTTT
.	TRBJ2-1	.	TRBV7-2	CASSKDSTREQFF	TGTGCCAGCAGCAAGGACAGTACTAGGGAGCAGTTCTTC
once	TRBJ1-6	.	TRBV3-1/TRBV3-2	CASSQGGGGSPLHF	TGTGCCAGCAGCCAAGGGGGAGGCGGTTCACCCCTCCACTTT
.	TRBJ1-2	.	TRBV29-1	CSVDHGGLANYGYTF	TGCAGCGTTGATCATGGGGGACTGGCTAACTATGGCTACACCTTC
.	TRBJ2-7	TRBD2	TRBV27	CASSLSLGLAGGYEQYF	TGTGCCAGCAGTTTATCACTGGGACTAGCGGGTGGATACGAGCAGTACTTC
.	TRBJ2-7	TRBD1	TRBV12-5	CASGSGQVGYEQYF	TGTGCTAGTGGTTCCGGACAGGTCGGGTACGAGCAGTACTTC
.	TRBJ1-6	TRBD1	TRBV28	CASGTGQSPLHF	TGTGCCAGCGGGACAGGGCAATCACCCCTCCACTTT
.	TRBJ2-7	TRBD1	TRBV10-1	CASSSTGQTYEQYF	TGCGCCAGCAGTTCCACGGGACAGACCTACGAGCAGTACTTC